A selection of T cell receptor beta chains follows, all from one sample in a study of blood T cell repertoires in COVID-19. Here immunoSEQ multiplex PCR was the method, and the copy in TCRdb shows in-frame clones only, minus some. The sample lists hundreds of thousands of clones; roughly 83% were seen once. Sequenced: peripheral blood. The receptors here all came from a man aged 35 to 55 with acute or convalescent COVID-19. CDR3s include the opening cysteine and the closing phenylalanine or tryptophan. A D gene is named only where the DNA matches it firmly. A clone size is listed for some rows: how often the clone was seen (once, few, many), or a class if it is expanded.

.	TRBV5-1	TRBJ1-1	.	CASSLEGHRPSNTEAFF	TGCGCCAGCAGCTTGGAAGGGCACAGGCCATCTAACACTGAAGCTTTCTTT
once	TRBV7-2	TRBJ2-7	TRBD1	CASRSGQGFYEQYF	TGTGCCAGCAGGTCAGGACAGGGTTTTTACGAGCAGTACTTC
.	TRBV14	TRBJ1-2	TRBD1	CASSQGTANPTNYGYTF	TGTGCCAGCAGCCAGGGGACAGCCAACCCCACTAACTATGGCTACACCTTC
few	TRBV12-3/TRBV12-4	TRBJ2-1	.	CASSFSGSNEQFF	TGTGCCAGCAGTTTTTCGGGGTCCAATGAGCAGTTCTTC
once	TRBV19	TRBJ2-3	.	CASSIEEGAQGTQYF	TGTGCCAGTAGTATAGAAGAAGGGGCCCAGGGTACGCAGTATTTT
.	TRBV3-1/TRBV3-2	TRBJ1-1	TRBD1	CASIEGAGEAFF	TGTGCCAGCATAGAGGGGGCGGGTGAAGCTTTCTTT
.	TRBV5-4	TRBJ1-1	TRBD1	CASSGRTGVNTEAFF	TGTGCCAGCAGCGGGAGGACAGGGGTGAACACTGAAGCTTTCTTT
.	TRBV18	TRBJ2-1	.	CASSPSELREQFF	TGTGCCAGCTCACCAAGCGAGTTGCGGGAGCAGTTCTTC
.	TRBV4-2	TRBJ2-2	TRBD2	CASSLLAGGPTGELFF	TGTGCCAGCAGCCTCCTAGCGGGAGGGCCCACCGGGGAGCTGTTTTTT
.	TRBV7-9	TRBJ1-4	TRBD1	CASSSGTGDEKLFF	TGTGCCAGCAGCTCTGGGACAGGGGATGAAAAACTGTTTTTT
.	TRBV10-2	TRBJ2-5	TRBD1	CASSEPGTGVGETQYF	TGCGCCAGCAGTGAGCCCGGGACAGGGGTGGGTGAGACCCAGTACTTC
.	TRBV30	TRBJ1-3	TRBD1	CAWSRGQGAGNTIYF	TGTGCCTGGAGCCGAGGACAGGGGGCTGGAAACACCATATATTTT
.	TRBV7-9	TRBJ2-3	.	CASSLSSDTQYF	TGTGCCAGCAGCTTAAGCTCAGATACGCAGTATTTT
.	TRBV19	TRBJ1-3	.	CASSIDADILGNTIYF	TGTGCCAGTAGTATAGATGCGGATATACTGGGAAACACCATATATTTT
.	TRBV5-6	TRBJ2-5	TRBD2	CASSLGGLAGGPEGTQYF	TGTGCCAGCAGCTTGGGGGGACTAGCGGGAGGGCCGGAGGGGACCCAGTACTTC
.	TRBV10-3	TRBJ1-2	.	CAITEGGSYGYTF	TGTGCCATCACCGAGGGGGGGTCCTATGGCTACACCTTC
.	TRBV15	TRBJ1-2	TRBD1	CATSRDRTGDGYTF	TGTGCCACCAGCAGAGATAGGACAGGTGATGGCTACACCTTC
.	TRBV19	TRBJ2-7	.	CASSKGAGPGYEQYF	TGTGCCAGTAGTAAGGGGGCGGGACCAGGATACGAGCAGTACTTC
.	TRBV19	TRBJ1-1	.	CATCGPEAFF	TGTGCCACTTGCGGGCCTGAAGCTTTCTTT
once	TRBV6-5	TRBJ1-1	TRBD1	CASSPTGTVNEAFF	TGTGCCAGCAGCCCGACCGGGACAGTCAATGAAGCTTTCTTT